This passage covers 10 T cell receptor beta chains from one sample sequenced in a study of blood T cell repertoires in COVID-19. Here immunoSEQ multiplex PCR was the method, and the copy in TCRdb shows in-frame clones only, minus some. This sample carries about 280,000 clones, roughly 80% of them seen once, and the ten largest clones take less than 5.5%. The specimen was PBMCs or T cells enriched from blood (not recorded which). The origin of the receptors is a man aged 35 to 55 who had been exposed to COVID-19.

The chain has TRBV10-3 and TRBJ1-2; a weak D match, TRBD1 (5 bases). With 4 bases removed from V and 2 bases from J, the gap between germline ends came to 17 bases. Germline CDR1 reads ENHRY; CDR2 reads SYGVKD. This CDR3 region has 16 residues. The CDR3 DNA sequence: TGTGCCATCAGTGTAGAAGGGGCCCGAACCAACTATGGCTACACCTTC. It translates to CAISVEGARTNYGYTF.

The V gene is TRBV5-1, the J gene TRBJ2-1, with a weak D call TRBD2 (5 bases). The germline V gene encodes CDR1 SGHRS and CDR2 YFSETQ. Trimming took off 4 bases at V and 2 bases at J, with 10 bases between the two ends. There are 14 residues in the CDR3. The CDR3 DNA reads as TGCGCCAGCAGCCTTGGGAGTACCTACAATGAGCAGTTCTTC. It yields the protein CASSLGSTYNEQFF.

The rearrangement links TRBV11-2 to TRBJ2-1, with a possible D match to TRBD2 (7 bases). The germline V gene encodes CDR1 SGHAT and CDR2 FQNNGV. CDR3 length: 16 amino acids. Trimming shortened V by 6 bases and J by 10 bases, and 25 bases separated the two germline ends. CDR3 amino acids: CASRAAGASQDPEQFF. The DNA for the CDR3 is TGTGCCAGCAGGGCGGCGGGGGCTAGTCAGGACCCCGAGCAGTTCTTC. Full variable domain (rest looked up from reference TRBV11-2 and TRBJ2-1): EAGVAQSPRYKIIEKRQSVAFWCNPISGHATLYWYQQILGQGPKLLIQFQNNGVVDDSQLPKDRFSAERLKGVDSTLKIQPAKLEDSAVYLCASRAAGASQDPEQFFGPGTRLTVL.

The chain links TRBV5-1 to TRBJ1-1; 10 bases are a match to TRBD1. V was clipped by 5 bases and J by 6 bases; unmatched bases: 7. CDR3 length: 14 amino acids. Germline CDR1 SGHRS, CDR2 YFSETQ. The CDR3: CASRRDRGNPEAFF. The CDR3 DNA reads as TGCGCCAGCAGGAGGGACAGGGGTAATCCTGAAGCTTTCTTT. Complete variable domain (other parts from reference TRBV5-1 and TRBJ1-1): KAGVTQTPRYLIKTRGQQVTLSCSPISGHRSVSWYQQTPGQGLQFLFEYFSETQRNKGNFPGRFSGRQFSNSRSEMNVSTLELGDSALYLCASRRDRGNPEAFFGQGTRLTVV.

The DNA of the CDR3 is TGTGCCAGCAGTACCGTTAACGGGAGGTTATACGAGCAGTACTTC. This encodes CASSTVNGRLYEQYF. The rearrangement links TRBV27 to TRBJ2-7, with TRBD2 matching over 7 bases. Germline V gene sequence: CDR1 MNHEY, CDR2 SMNVEV (reference sequence). V shed 5 bases and J 4 bases; nucleotides not matched to a gene: 11. This CDR3 region has 15 residues.

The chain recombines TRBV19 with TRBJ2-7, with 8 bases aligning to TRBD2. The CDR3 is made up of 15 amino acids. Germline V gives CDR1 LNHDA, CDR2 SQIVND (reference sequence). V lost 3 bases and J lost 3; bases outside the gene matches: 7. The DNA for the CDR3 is TGTGCCAGTAGTATCCCCGGGACTAGGAGCTACGAGCAGTACTTC. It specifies CASSIPGTRSYEQYF.

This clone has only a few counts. The CDR3, as DNA: TGTGCCAGCAGCCCCGGGACAGGGGTGGCCGGGGAGCTGTTTTTT. The encoded protein is CASSPGTGVAGELFF. The chain uses TRBV7-6 and TRBJ2-2; 10 bases are a match to TRBD1. Germline CDR1 reads SGHVS; CDR2 reads FNYEAQ. Trimming at V came to 5 bases and at J to 6 bases, leaving 6 bases not matched to a gene. The CDR3 loop spans 15 amino acids.

DNA of the CDR3: TGTGCCAGCAGCGTCCAAAGCGGGAGGGTAGAGACCCAGTACTTC. Amino acids: CASSVQSGRVETQYF. The gene calls are TRBV9 and TRBJ2-5; 10 bases fit TRBD2. CDR1 and CDR2 (germline): SGDLS, YYNGEE. The ends lost 2 bases at V and 4 bases at J; junction bases unmatched: 5. This CDR3 comprises 15 residues.

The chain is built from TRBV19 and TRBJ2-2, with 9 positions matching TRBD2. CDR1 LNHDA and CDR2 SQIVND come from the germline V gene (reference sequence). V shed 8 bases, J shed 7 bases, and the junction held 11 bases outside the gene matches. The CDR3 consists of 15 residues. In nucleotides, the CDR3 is TGTGCCAGTGGAGGAGCGGGAGGTTTTAGCGGGGAGCTGTTTTTT. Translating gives CASGGAGGFSGELFF.

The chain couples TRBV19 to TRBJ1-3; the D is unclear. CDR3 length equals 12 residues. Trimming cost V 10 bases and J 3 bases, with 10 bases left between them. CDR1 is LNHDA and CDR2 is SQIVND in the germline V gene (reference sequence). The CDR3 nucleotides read TGTGCCACAGCCGACTTTGGAAACACCATATATTTT. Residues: CATADFGNTIYF.